These 15 T cell receptor beta chains were all obtained from the same sample, sequenced in a study of blood T cell repertoires in COVID-19. The method was immunoSEQ multiplex PCR; TCRdb's version includes in-frame clones alone and lacks a portion of them. Of 200,000 or so clones listed, around four fifths are singletons. The sequencing sample was made of PBMCs or T cells enriched from blood (not recorded which). The origin of the receptors is a woman between 45 and 65 years old who had been exposed to COVID-19.

V usage is TRBV7-8 and J usage is TRBJ2-1, with D maybe TRBD2 (5 bases). Trimming removed 1 base at V and 10 bases at J, with 8 bases between. The CDR3 totals 12 residues. CDR1 and CDR2 from the germline V gene are SGHVS and FQNEAQ. The CDR3 nucleotides are TGTGCCAGCAGCTTAGTTGAGGGCGAGCAGTTCTTC. This gives the protein CASSLVEGEQFF.

This clone was observed many times. The V and J genes are TRBV7-9 and TRBJ1-2; 7 nucleotides match TRBD1. The ends lost 4 bases at V and 3 bases at J; junction bases unmatched: 5. The CDR3 covers 14 residues. The germline gives CDR1 SEHNR, CDR2 FQNEAQ (reference sequence). The CDR3 reads CASSSSGTDYGYTF. CDR3 nucleotide sequence: TGTGCCAGCAGCTCCTCCGGGACAGACTATGGCTACACCTTC.

The genes are TRBV13 and TRBJ2-2; D unresolved. This CDR3 spans 14 amino acids. Germline V gives CDR1 PRHDT, CDR2 FYEKMQ (reference sequence). The V end lost 0 bases, the J end lost 5 bases, and 7 bases lay between the germline ends. CDR3 nucleotides: TGTGCCAGCAGCTTAGGTACTCGGACCGGGGAGCTGTTTTTT. Translated, it gives CASSLGTRTGELFF.

This CDR3 is CAWSVWAGKGLGYTF. The CDR3 DNA follows: TGTGCCTGGAGTGTATGGGCAGGGAAGGGATTGGGCTACACCTTC. This sequence joins TRBV30 and TRBJ1-2, with D maybe TRBD1 (5 bases). The ends were cut back, 0 bases at V and 8 bases at J, with 19 bases in the middle. The CDR3 has 15 amino acids. The germline V gene has CDR1 GTSNPN and CDR2 SVGIG (reference sequence).

This chain joins TRBV7-9 and TRBJ1-1, with a tentative D call TRBD1 (5 bases). CDR1 SEHNR and CDR2 FQNEAQ come from the germline V gene (reference sequence). The CDR3 consists of 11 residues. Trimming left V 5 bases short and J 10 bases short, with 11 bases between. CDR3 residues: CASSRGEGAFF. The DNA of the CDR3 is TGTGCCAGCAGCCGGGGGGAAGGAGCTTTCTTT. Using reference TRBV7-9 and TRBJ1-1 for the parts outside the CDR3, the full variable domain is DTGVSQNPRHKITKRGQNVTFRCDPISEHNRLYWYRQTLGQGPEFLTYFQNEAQLEKSRLLSDRFSAERPKGSFSTLEIQRTEQGDSAMYLCASSRGEGAFFGQGTRLTVV.

The V gene is TRBV4-1, the J gene TRBJ1-1; D is perhaps TRBD1 (5 bases). V was shortened by 0 bases and J by 3 bases, with 26 bases between the two germline ends. CDR1 and CDR2 (germline): MGHRA, YSYEKL. The CDR3 covers 20 residues. The CDR3 DNA is TGCGCCAGCAGCCAAGAGCAGGGCGCAGACAGTATATTCTTTGACACTGAAGCTTTCTTT. Its protein is CASSQEQGADSIFFDTEAFF.

The chain links TRBV15 to TRBJ2-1; D gene uncertain. The CDR3 is 12 residues long. Germline V gives CDR1 LNHNV, CDR2 YYDKDF (reference sequence). V lost 1 base and J lost 7, with 5 bases in between. CDR3 DNA: TGTGCCACCAGCAGAGTGCGGAATGAGCAGTTCTTC. Protein sequence: CATSRVRNEQFF. The whole variable domain, filled in from reference TRBV15 and TRBJ2-1, reads DAMVIQNPRYQVTQFGKPVTLSCSQTLNHNVMYWYQQKSSQAPKLLFHYYDKDFNNEADTPDNFQSRRPNTSFCFLDIRSPGLGDTAMYLCATSRVRNEQFFGPGTRLTVL.

The V call is TRBV7-6, the J call TRBJ2-3; 10 nucleotides line up with TRBD2. This CDR3 comprises 15 residues. Germline V gives CDR1 SGHVS, CDR2 FNYEAQ. V lost 5 bases to trimming and J lost 4 bases; unmatched junction nucleotides: 6. The CDR3 bases are TGTGCCAGCAGCCAAAGCGGGGGGGCCGCAGATACGCAGTATTTT. Translated: CASSQSGGAADTQYF. The full variable domain, in which reference TRBV7-6 and TRBJ2-3 provide the parts outside the CDR3, is GAGVSQSPRYKVTKRGQDVALRCDPISGHVSLYWYRQALGQGPEFLTYFNYEAQQDKSGLPNDRFSAERPEGSISTLTIQRTEQRDSAMYRCASSQSGGAADTQYFGPGTRLTVL.

This clone was picked up a small number of times. The DNA of the CDR3 is TGTGCCAGCAGCTTAGGGGGGCCGCTCTACGAGCAGTACTTC. Translating gives CASSLGGPLYEQYF. The J gene is TRBJ2-7, the V gene TRBV7-6, with D maybe TRBD1 (6 bases). V dropped 1 base and J dropped 3 bases, with 10 bases sitting between them. This CDR3 region has 14 residues. Germline V gives CDR1 SGHVS, CDR2 FNYEAQ.

This chain connects TRBV6-5 to TRBJ2-7, with 7 bases aligning to TRBD1. V trimming: 7 bases; J trimming: 3 bases; junction bases outside the gene matches: 9. Germline V gene sequence: CDR1 MNHEY, CDR2 SVGAGI. This CDR3 is built from 14 residues. As DNA, the CDR3 is TGTGCCAGCAATCGGGACAGATCCAACTACGAGCAGTACTTC. This gives the protein CASNRDRSNYEQYF.

This clone was seen a handful of times. CDR3 sequence (DNA): TGTGCCAGCTCACCGGGAGGGTTAACCAATCAGCCCCAGCATTTT. Translation: CASSPGGLTNQPQHF. The chain recombines TRBV18 with TRBJ1-5; no firm D call. The CDR3 length is 15 residues. CDR1 KGHSH and CDR2 LQKENI come from the germline V gene. The V end was cut by 3 bases, the J end by 3 bases, with 12 bases between.

The chain carries TRBV29-1 and TRBJ2-7, with D perhaps matching TRBD2 (7 bases). The V gene lost 4 bases and the J gene lost 6 bases, with 16 bases spanning the gap. Per the germline V gene, CDR1 is SQVTM and CDR2 is ANQGSEA. The CDR3 is 13 residues long. For the CDR3, the DNA is TGCAGCGTTGGTTTAGGGGGGAGGGCCGAGCAGTACTTC. Its protein is CSVGLGGRAEQYF.

CDR3 bases: TGTGCCAGCAGTAGTAGCTCCCCAGGGATGAACACTGAAGCTTTCTTT. The encoded protein is CASSSSSPGMNTEAFF. V is TRBV25-1 and J is TRBJ1-1; tentative D call: TRBD1 (5 bases). Germline V CDR1 and CDR2: MGHDK, SYGVNS. Trimming removed 5 bases at V and 0 bases at J, with 16 bases between. This CDR3 has 16 amino acids.

The CDR3 loop is CAWSPSRDRVYYEQYF. DNA of the CDR3: TGTGCCTGGAGTCCCTCCCGGGACAGGGTGTACTACGAGCAGTACTTC. V usage is TRBV30 and J usage is TRBJ2-7; TRBD1 matches at 9 bases. Germline V lookup: CDR1 GTSNPN, CDR2 SVGIG (reference sequence). The V segment lost 2 bases and the J segment 3 bases; nucleotides outside the gene matches: 11. The CDR3 extends over 16 amino acids.

The chain links TRBV5-6 to TRBJ1-1; no firm D call. The CDR3 has 15 residues. V gave up 3 bases and J gave up 6 bases, with 18 bases separating them. Germline V gene sequence: CDR1 SGHDT, CDR2 YYEEEE. CDR3 sequence (DNA): TGTGCCAGCAGCTCCGCGGTAAAATTTATGGCTGAAGCTTTCTTT. As protein: CASSSAVKFMAEAFF.